The entry below describes one T cell receptor beta chain. Repertoires were generated with immunoSEQ multiplex PCR, while TCRdb's copy carries only in-frame clones and drops some. The data contain tens of thousands of clones, roughly 71% of them singletons. These data belong to a study of T cell clones after liver transplantation. Per germline, CDR1 WNHNN and CDR2 SYGVQD (reference sequence). This CDR3 comprises 15 residues. V dropped 6 bases and J dropped 3; count of bases not matched to a gene: 9. The source of this sequence is a human patient who received a liver transplant. Some T cells may be supplied by the graft donor. The V call is TRBV10-1, the J call TRBJ2-3; TRBD1 matches 7 bases. The sequenced sample was CD4+ T cells from blood, obtained at the 22-month timepoint. CDR3 bases: TGCGCCAGCAGACCCGACAGGGAAAGTACAGATACGCAGTATTTT. Protein: CASRPDRESTDTQYF.